This T cell receptor (beta chain) was identified in a study of shared clonotypes between healthy human individuals. Overall study findings and caveats: Among the subsets, naive ones generally showed larger estimated richness than memory ones. Specimens sampled were limited to blood, with tissue repertoires likely differing.

Sequencing was performed with immunoSEQ multiplex PCR; in TCRdb, only in-frame clones are kept and a portion is missing. The data contain roughly 2 million clones, about 95% of them seen just once; the ten biggest clones take up around 1.1%. With 6 bases removed from V and 2 bases from J, the gap between germline ends came to 11 bases. CDR1 is SQVTM and CDR2 is ANQGSEA in the germline V gene. The CDR3 is made up of 13 amino acids. Terminally differentiated effector memory CD45RA+ cells were left out of the naive CD8 fraction, which was CD45RO-negative and positively selected for CCR7. Turning to this clone: Its target is unknown.

Input material: naive CD8+ T cells sorted from blood. This TCR came from a man between 18 and 35 years old in good health. This sequence joins TRBV29-1 and TRBJ2-1; D is ambiguous. The CDR3 here is CSVIITTYNEQFF. The DNA for the CDR3 is TGCAGCGTCATTATCACTACCTACAATGAGCAGTTCTTC.